This TCR beta chain is drawn from a study of identical twins. The CDR3 length is 17 residues. V shed 0 bases, J shed 0 bases, and the junction held 6 bases outside the gene matches. In germline, CDR1 is SNHLY, CDR2 FYNNEI. As to this clonotype: Its antigen is still unknown.

TCRdb recomputed calls from the 5' RACE reads with MiXCR, one row per CDR3 protein. In the table there are 400,000 to 650,000 distinct CDR3 sequences, roughly a fifth of which are singletons. General observations from the study: Potential partial confounding of zero-insertion analyses by invariant MAIT and iNKT cells was noted.

The sample also formed part of further work on T cells expressing NK-cell markers. Turning to that study: Four donors' CD3+CD56-NKG2C+ cells were dominated by the same clonotypes.

Sample: CD4+ T cells sorted from blood. The source is a woman aged 18-29 years in good health. The gene calls are TRBV2 and TRBJ2-7, with 9 bases identical to TRBD1. CDR3 bases: TGTGCCAGCAGTGAAGCGGAACCGGGACAGGGCTCCTACGAGCAGTACTTC. Protein sequence: CASSEAEPGQGSYEQYF.